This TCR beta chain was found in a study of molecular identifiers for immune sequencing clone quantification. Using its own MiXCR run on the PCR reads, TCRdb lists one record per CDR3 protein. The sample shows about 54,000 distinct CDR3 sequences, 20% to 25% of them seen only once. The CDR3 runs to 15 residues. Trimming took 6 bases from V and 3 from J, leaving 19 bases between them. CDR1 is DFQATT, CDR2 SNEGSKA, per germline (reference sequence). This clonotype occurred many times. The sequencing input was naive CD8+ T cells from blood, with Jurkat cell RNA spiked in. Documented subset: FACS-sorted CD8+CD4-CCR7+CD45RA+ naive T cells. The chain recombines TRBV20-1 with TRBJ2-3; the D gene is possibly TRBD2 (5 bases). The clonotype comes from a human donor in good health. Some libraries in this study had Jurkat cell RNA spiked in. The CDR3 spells CSAARLAGGTDTQYF. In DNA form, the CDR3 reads TGCAGTGCCGCCAGGCTGGCGGGCGGAACAGATACGCAGTATTTT.